These 2 T cell receptor beta chains came from one sample sequenced in a study of cytotoxic CD8 clonotypes in ibrutinib-treated CLL (dated by TCRdb to the early 2020s). Library preparation used the immunoSEQ multiplex PCR assay. TCRdb retrieved this table from immuneACCESS and kept in-frame rearrangements only. Not all clones are present; in checked studies, unresolved V genes account for under half, and no reason is known for the remainder. The sample includes approximately 15,000 clones, with approximately 80% observed a single time. The top ten clones comprise about 17% of the sample. The specimen was PBMCs, collected before ibrutinib treatment. These TCRs come from a human donor with chronic lymphocytic leukemia.

This rearrangement joins TRBV7-2 to TRBJ2-1; 9 bases match TRBD1. The CDR3 has 14 amino acids. The junction had 8 bases not matched to a gene; V was cut back by 6 bases and J by 8 bases. CDR1 is SGHTA, CDR2 FQGNSA, per germline. The CDR3: CASSGTGKRDEQFF. CDR3 coding DNA: TGTGCCAGCAGTGGGACAGGGAAAAGGGATGAGCAGTTCTTC.

This chain uses TRBV25-1 with TRBJ2-7, with a possible D match to TRBD2 (5 bases). Germline CDR1 is MGHDK and CDR2 is SYGVNS. Trimming shortened V by 0 bases and J by 3 bases, and 9 bases separated the two germline ends. The CDR3 totals 14 residues. The CDR3 DNA reads as TGTGCCAGCAGTGAATATATCGGGAACTACGAGCAGTACTTC. This encodes CASSEYIGNYEQYF.